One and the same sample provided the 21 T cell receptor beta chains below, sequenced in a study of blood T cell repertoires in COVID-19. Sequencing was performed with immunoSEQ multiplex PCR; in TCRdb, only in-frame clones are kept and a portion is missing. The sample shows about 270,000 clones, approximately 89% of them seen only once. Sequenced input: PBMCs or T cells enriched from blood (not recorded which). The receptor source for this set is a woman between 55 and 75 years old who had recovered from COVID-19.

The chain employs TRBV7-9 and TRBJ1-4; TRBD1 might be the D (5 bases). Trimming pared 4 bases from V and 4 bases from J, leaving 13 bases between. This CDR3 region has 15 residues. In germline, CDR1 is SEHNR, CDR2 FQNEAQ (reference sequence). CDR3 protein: CASSSRGPVNEKLFF. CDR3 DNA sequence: TGTGCCAGCAGCTCAAGGGGCCCGGTTAATGAAAAACTGTTTTTT.

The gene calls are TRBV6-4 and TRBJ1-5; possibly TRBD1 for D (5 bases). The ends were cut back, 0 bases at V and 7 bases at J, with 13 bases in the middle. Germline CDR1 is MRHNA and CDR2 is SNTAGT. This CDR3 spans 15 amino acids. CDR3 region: CASSDSGVGGQPQHF. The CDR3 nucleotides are TGTGCCAGCAGTGACTCAGGGGTGGGGGGGCAGCCCCAGCATTTT.

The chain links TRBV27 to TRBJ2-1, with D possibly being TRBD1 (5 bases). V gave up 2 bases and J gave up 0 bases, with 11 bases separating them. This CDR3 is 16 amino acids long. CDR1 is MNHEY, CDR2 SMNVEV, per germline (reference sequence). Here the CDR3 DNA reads TGTGCCAGCAGTTTAAGGGGCCCGAGCTCCTACAATGAGCAGTTCTTC. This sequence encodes CASSLRGPSSYNEQFF.

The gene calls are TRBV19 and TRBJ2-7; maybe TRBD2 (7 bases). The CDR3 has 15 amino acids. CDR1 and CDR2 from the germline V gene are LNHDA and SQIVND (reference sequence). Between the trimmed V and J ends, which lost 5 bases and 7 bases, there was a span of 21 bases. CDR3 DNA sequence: TGTGCCAGTAGTCCATACTTCCGGGGGGCATGGGAGCAGTACTTC. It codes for CASSPYFRGAWEQYF.

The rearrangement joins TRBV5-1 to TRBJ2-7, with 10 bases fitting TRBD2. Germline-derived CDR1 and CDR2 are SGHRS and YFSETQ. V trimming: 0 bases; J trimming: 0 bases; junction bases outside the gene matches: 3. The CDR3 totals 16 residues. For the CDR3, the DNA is TGCGCCAGCAGCTTGGGTAGCGGGGGGAGCTCCTACGAGCAGTACTTC. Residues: CASSLGSGGSSYEQYF.

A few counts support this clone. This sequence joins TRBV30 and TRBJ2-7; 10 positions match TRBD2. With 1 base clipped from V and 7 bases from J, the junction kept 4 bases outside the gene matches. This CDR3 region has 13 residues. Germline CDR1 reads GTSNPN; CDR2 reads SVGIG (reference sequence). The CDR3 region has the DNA TGTGCCTGGAGTGGAGCGGGAGGGCAGGAGCAGTACTTC. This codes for CAWSGAGGQEQYF.

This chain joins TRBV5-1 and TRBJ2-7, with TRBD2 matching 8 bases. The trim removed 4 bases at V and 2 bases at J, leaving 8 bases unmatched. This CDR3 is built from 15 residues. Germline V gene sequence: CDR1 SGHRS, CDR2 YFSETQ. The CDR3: CASSDLLAEPYEQYF. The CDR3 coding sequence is TGCGCCAGCAGCGACCTACTAGCGGAACCCTACGAGCAGTACTTC.

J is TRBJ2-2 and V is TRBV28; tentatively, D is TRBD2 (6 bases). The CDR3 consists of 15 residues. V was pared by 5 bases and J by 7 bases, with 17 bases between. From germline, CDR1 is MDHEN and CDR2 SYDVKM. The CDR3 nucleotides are TGTGCCAGCAGTGGGGGACTTCTAGAGGTCGGGGAGCTGTTTTTT. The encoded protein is CASSGGLLEVGELFF.

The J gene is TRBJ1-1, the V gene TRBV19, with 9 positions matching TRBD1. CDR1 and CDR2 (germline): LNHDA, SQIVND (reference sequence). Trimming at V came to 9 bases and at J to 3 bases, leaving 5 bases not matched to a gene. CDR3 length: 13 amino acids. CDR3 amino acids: CASYRGLDTEAFF. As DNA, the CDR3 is TGTGCCAGCTACAGGGGGCTAGACACTGAAGCTTTCTTT.

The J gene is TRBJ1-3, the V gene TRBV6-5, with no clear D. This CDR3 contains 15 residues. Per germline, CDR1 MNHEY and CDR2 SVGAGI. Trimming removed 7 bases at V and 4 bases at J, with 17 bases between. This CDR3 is CASTEIAVSGNTIYF. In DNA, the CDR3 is TGTGCCAGCACGGAGATAGCGGTATCGGGAAACACCATATATTTT.

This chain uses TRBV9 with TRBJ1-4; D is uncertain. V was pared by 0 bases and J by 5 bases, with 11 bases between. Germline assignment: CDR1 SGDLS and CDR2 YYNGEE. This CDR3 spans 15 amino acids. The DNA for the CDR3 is TGTGCCAGCAGCGTAGCAGACGGGAGAAATGAAAAACTGTTTTTT. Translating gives CASSVADGRNEKLFF. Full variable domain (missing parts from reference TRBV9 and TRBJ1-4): DSGVTQTPKHLITATGQRVTLRCSPRSGDLSVYWYQQSLDQGLQFLIQYYNGEERAKGNILERFSAQQFPDLHSELNLSSLELGDSALYFCASSVADGRNEKLFFGSGTQLSVL.

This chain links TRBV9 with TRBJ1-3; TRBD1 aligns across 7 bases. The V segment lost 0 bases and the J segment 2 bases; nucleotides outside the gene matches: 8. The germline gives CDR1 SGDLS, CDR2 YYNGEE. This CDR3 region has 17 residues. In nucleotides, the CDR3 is TGTGCCAGCAGCGTAGCACAGGGGATCTCGACTGGAAACACCATATATTTT. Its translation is CASSVAQGISTGNTIYF.

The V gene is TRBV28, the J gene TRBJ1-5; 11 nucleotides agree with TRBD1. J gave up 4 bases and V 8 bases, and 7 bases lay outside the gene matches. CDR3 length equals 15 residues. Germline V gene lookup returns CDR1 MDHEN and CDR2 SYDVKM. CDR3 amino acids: CASRPGQGANQPQHF. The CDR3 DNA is TGTGCCAGCCGACCTGGACAGGGGGCTAATCAGCCCCAGCATTTT.

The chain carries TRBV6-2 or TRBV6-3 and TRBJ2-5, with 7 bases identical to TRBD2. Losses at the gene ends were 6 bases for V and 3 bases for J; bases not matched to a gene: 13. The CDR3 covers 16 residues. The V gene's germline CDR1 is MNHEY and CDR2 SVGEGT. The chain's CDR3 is CASSSPWRGLKETQYF. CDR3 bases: TGTGCCAGCAGCTCACCCTGGCGGGGGTTGAAAGAGACCCAGTACTTC.

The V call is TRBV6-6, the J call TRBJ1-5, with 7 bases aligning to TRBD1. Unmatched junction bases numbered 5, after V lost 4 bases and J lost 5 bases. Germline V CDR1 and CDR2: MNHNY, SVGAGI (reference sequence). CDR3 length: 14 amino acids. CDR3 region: CASSFTGVYQPQHF. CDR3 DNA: TGTGCCAGCAGTTTCACAGGGGTTTATCAGCCCCAGCATTTT.

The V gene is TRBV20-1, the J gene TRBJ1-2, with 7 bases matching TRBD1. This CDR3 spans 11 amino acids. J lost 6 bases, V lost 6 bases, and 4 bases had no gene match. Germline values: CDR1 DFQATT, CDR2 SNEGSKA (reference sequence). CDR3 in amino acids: CSAGTANGYTF. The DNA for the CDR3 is TGCAGTGCCGGGACAGCAAATGGCTACACCTTC.

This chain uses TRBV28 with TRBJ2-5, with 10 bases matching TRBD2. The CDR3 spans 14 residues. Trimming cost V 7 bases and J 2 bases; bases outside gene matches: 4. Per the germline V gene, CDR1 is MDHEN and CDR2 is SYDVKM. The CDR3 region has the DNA TGTGCCAGCACCCTAGCGGGGGCTCAAGAGACCCAGTACTTC. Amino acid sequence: CASTLAGAQETQYF.

The chain's CDR3 is CANKTSGTEAFF. CDR3 nucleotides: TGTGCCAACAAGACGAGCGGCACTGAAGCTTTCTTT. The V and J genes are TRBV2 and TRBJ1-1; D unresolved. V dropped 10 bases and J dropped 4 bases, with 13 bases sitting between them. The germline CDR1 and CDR2 sequences are SNHLY and FYNNEI. This CDR3 region has 12 residues.

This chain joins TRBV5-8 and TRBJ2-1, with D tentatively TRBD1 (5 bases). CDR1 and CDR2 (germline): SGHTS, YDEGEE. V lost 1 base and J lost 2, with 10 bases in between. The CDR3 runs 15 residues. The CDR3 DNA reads TGTGCCAGCAGCTTGTTGGTGACAGCCTACAATGAGCAGTTCTTC. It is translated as CASSLLVTAYNEQFF.

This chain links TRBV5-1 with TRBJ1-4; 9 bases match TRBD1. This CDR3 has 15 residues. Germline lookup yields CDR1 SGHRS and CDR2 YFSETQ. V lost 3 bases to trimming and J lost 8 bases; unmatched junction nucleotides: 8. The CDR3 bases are TGCGCCAGCAGCTGGACAGGGGATAGAGAAGAAAAACTGTTTTTT. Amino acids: CASSWTGDREEKLFF.

In DNA, the CDR3 is TGTGCCAGCACCGCGAGAGTTATAGCGGGGCTAGCCAAAAACATTCAGTACTTC. It is translated as CASTARVIAGLAKNIQYF. The chain has TRBV9 and TRBJ2-4, with 8 bases that match TRBD2. With V trimmed by 6 bases and J by 0 bases, 14 bases remained unmatched. The CDR3 loop spans 18 amino acids. Germline V gene lookup returns CDR1 SGDLS and CDR2 YYNGEE.